The table lists the clone carrying this TCR beta chain with many counts. Mismatch with germline at one junction end may stem from a read error. From germline, CDR1 is MDHEN and CDR2 SYDVKM. This CDR3 contains 12 residues. The data derive from a study of T cells of healthy individuals. TCRdb independently ran MiXCR on the 5' RACE reads; one entry per CDR3 protein. The sample includes around 79,000 distinct CDR3 sequences, approximately 4.8% of them seen just once. V gene TRBV28 combines with J gene TRBJ2-7; tentative D call: TRBD1 (6 bases). This sequence originates from a female donor in good health. The CDR3 protein is CASSLLGQQEEF. The CDR3 region has the DNA TGTGCCAGCAGTTTATTGGGACAACAGGAGGAGTTC. The complete variable domain, with remaining parts taken from reference TRBV28 and TRBJ2-7, reads DVKVTQSSRYLVKRTGEKVFLECVQDMDHENMFWYRQDPGLGLRLIYFSYDVKMKEKGDIPEGYSVSREKKERFSLILESASTNQTSMYLCASSLLGQQEEFGPGTRLTVT.